This T cell receptor (beta chain) was observed in a study of Graves' ophthalmopathy and Graves' hyperthyroidism. RNA transcripts provided the template for amplifying TCR beta CDR3 regions. Second-round multiplex PCR followed a first-round RT-PCR using HTBI primers. TCRdb re-called the multiplex PCR reads through MiXCR, storing one row per CDR3 protein. Among more than 550,000 distinct CDR3 sequences listed, about 41% were seen once. Germline values: CDR1 SNHLY, CDR2 FYNNEI. V shed 2 bases and J shed 1 base, with 11 bases lying between them. The CDR3 runs to 15 residues. Sequencing was carried out using peripheral blood. The chain has TRBV2 and TRBJ2-5; D possibly corresponds to TRBD1 (6 bases). The clonotype comes from an adult man with Graves' ophthalmopathy. This CDR3 is CASSESGTTQETQYF. The CDR3 coding sequence is TGTGCCAGCAGTGAAAGTGGGACAACCCAAGAGACCCAGTACTTC.